The rows below give T cell receptor beta chains drawn from one sample of a study of persistence of HIV-infected CD4 T cells. Sequenced by immunoSEQ multiplex PCR; TCRdb stores in-frame clones only, minus some. This repertoire shows 35,000 to 50,000 clones, roughly nine tenths found once; its top ten account for 1.8%. These TCRs' antigens remain unknown. The sample consisted of CD4+ T cells sorted from PBMCs after approximately 19-hour stimulation, taken from a patient who received antiretroviral therapy. Receptors originate from an adult man with HIV who was CMV-seropositive. Each CDR3 is given with its conserved first and last residue. D genes are given only for firm matches. Clone size is given for some rows only: seen once, a few or many times, or a class if the clone is expanded.

NA,NA,TRBV9,TRBJ1-1,TGTGCCAGCAGCGTAGTAGTCAGAGGAACAACTGAAGCTTTCTTT,CASSVVVRGTTEAFF
NA,NA,TRBV6-6,TRBJ2-3,TGTGCCAGCAGTTACTCGCAGAGGGGGAGCGATACGCAGTATTTT,CASSYSQRGSDTQYF
NA,NA,TRBV27,TRBJ1-5,TGTGCCAGCGCTCTGGAGGGGAAGCATCAGCCCCAGCATTTT,CASALEGKHQPQHF
NA,NA,TRBV7-3,TRBJ1-1,TGTGCCAGCAGCTTTCAGGGTCAGAACACTGAAGCTTTCTTT,CASSFQGQNTEAFF
NA,NA,TRBV7-2,TRBJ2-1,TGTGCCAGCAGCTTAGGTCAGGGCGTGAGGAATGAGCAGTTCTTC,CASSLGQGVRNEQFF
NA,NA,TRBV6-5,TRBJ1-6,TGTGCCAGCAGTTACGATGCAGGGGATCCTTCACCCCTCCACTTT,CASSYDAGDPSPLHF
few,NA,TRBV2,TRBJ1-2,TGTGCCAGCAGCGGACAGACTAACTATGGCTACACCTTC,CASSGQTNYGYTF
NA,NA,TRBV2,TRBJ1-6,TGTGCCAGCTGCGAAATGTGGAGCTCCTATAATTCACCCCTCCACTTT,CASCEMWSSYNSPLHF
NA,NA,TRBV29-1,TRBJ1-1,TGCAGCGCCCCGGGGGCGACCGAAGCTTTCTTT,CSAPGATEAFF
NA,NA,TRBV18,TRBJ1-1,TGTGCCAGCTCACCGGGGGGAGACACTGAAGCTTTCTTT,CASSPGGDTEAFF
NA,NA,TRBV7-2,TRBJ1-4,TGTGCCAGCAGACAACAAACAACTAATGAAAAACTGTTTTTT,CASRQQTTNEKLFF
NA,NA,TRBV3-1/TRBV3-2,TRBJ2-7,TGTGCCAGCAGCCTGATACAGGGACACGAGCAGTACTTC,CASSLIQGHEQYF
once,TRBD1,TRBV5-1,TRBJ1-5,TGCGCCAGCAGCCCGACAGGGGATAATAGCAATCAGCCCCAGCATTTT,CASSPTGDNSNQPQHF